The TCR beta chain described here comes from a study of blood T cell repertoires in COVID-19. About the study: Samples of COVID-19 (acute and convalescent) were obtained from the United States, Italy and Spain. T cells, B-cell-depleted T cells, or PBMCs supplied cDNA or gDNA.

The CDR3 runs 13 residues. The germline CDR1 and CDR2 sequences are SGHDT and YYEEEE. J lost 7 bases, V lost 4 bases, and 4 bases had no gene match. Original processing methods: Reference gene primer amplification yielded estimated nucleated cell counts. This table comes from immunoSEQ multiplex PCR, and its TCRdb copy is limited to in-frame clones, with some not included. That table supplies the V and J calls and clone size; D and trimming were determined from the DNA. The sample includes 100,000 to 150,000 clones, 82% seen only once; the top ten take approximately 4.5%. The J gene is TRBJ1-5, the V gene TRBV5-6, with 8 positions matching TRBD1. Sample: peripheral blood. This clonotype originated in a woman between 65 and 79 years old with acute or convalescent COVID-19. This chain's CDR3 is CASSRRGQQPQHF. The CDR3 DNA reads TGTGCCAGCAGCCGCAGGGGGCAGCAGCCCCAGCATTTT.